A selection of T cell receptor beta chains follows, all from one sample in a study of patients and donors after allogeneic stem cell transplantation. TCRdb reprocessed the RT-PCR reads via MiXCR and lists one record per CDR3 protein. The sample records about 150,000 distinct CDR3 sequences, approximately 37% being singletons. The specimen sequenced was blood, either unsorted or a sorted T cell fraction (not recorded which). The receptors derive from a human donor who was either an allogeneic HSCT recipient or a stem cell or donor lymphocyte infusion donor (not recorded which). It is not recorded whose cells these are; they may come from a transplant donor. Each CDR3 is given with its conserved first and last residue. A D gene is named only where the DNA matches it firmly. Expanded clones are given a class, and other clones once, few, many or no size at all.

>-|TRBJ2-3|TRBV27|TRBD2
CASSPNLAGVSDTQYF
TGTGCCAGCAGTCCCAATCTTGCGGGGGTCTCAGATACGCAGTATTTT
>few|TRBJ1-4|TRBV15|-
CAISSEGEKLFF
TGTGCCATTTCATCGGAGGGAGAAAAACTGTTTTTT
>few|TRBJ1-5|TRBV5-1|-
CASSLEGPDQPQHF
TGCGCCAGCAGCTTGGAAGGTCCGGATCAGCCCCAGCATTTT
>few|TRBJ2-7|TRBV20-1|-
CSGASYEQYF
TGCAGCGGGGCCTCCTACGAGCAGTACTTC
>many|TRBJ1-2|TRBV6-5|-
CASRDGGVRGYTF
TGTGCCAGCAGAGACGGGGGTGTGAGAGGCTACACCTTC
>few|TRBJ2-1|TRBV28|TRBD1
CASSLLGTGVHEQFF
TGTGCCAGCAGTTTATTAGGGACAGGGGTCCATGAGCAGTTCTTC
>few|TRBJ1-2|TRBV6-5|-
CASRPDGGGYTF
TGTGCCAGCAGGCCTGACGGAGGGGGCTACACCTTC
>-|TRBJ1-5|TRBV20-1|-
CSARHSRRQPQHF
TGCAGTGCTAGACATTCCAGGCGTCAGCCCCAGCATTTT
>-|TRBJ2-1|TRBV29-1|-
CSVEARGENSGEQFF
TGCAGCGTTGAAGCTCGCGGAGAGAATTCGGGTGAGCAGTTCTTC
>-|TRBJ2-1|TRBV4-3|-
CASSQEGGRAGDEQFF
TGCGCCAGCAGCCAAGAGGGGGGGCGCGCCGGGGATGAGCAGTTCTTC
>-|TRBJ1-2|TRBV3-1|TRBD1
CASSPLRDRGRPNYGYTF
TGTGCCAGCAGCCCCCTCAGGGACAGGGGGCGTCCTAACTATGGCTACACCTTC
>-|TRBJ2-2|TRBV5-1|-
CASSLVPPLAGRGTGELFF
TGCGCCAGCAGCCTGGTCCCCCCCCTGGCTGGACGGGGCACCGGGGAGCTGTTTTTT
>-|TRBJ2-1|TRBV5-1|-
CASSVPGTPIVEQFF
TGCGCCAGCAGCGTTCCCGGGACTCCCATAGTTGAGCAGTTCTTC
>-|TRBJ1-2|TRBV24-1|-
CATSDTGPAGYGYTF
TGTGCCACCAGTGATACAGGACCGGCGGGCTATGGCTACACCTTC
>-|TRBJ1-1|TRBV7-3|-
CASSFLETEAFF
TGTGCCAGCAGCTTTTTGGAGACTGAAGCTTTCTTT
>few|TRBJ1-4|TRBV20-1|-
CSANGVFGQEEKLFF
TGCAGTGCTAACGGAGTATTTGGCCAGGAGGAAAAACTGTTTTTT
>-|TRBJ2-3|TRBV5-1|-
CASSLGTVRGTDTQYF
TGCGCCAGCAGCTTGGGGACGGTGCGAGGCACAGATACGCAGTATTTT
>many|TRBJ1-1|TRBV5-1|-
CASSSSGEAFF
TGCGCCAGCAGCTCCTCAGGTGAAGCTTTCTTT
>-|TRBJ1-5|TRBV5-1|-
CASSLARHRAIQPQHF
TGCGCCAGCAGCTTGGCCAGGCACAGGGCTATTCAGCCCCAGCATTTT
>-|TRBJ2-1|TRBV5-6|-
CASSRDRLNEQFF
TGTGCCAGCAGCAGAGACAGGTTGAATGAGCAGTTCTTC
>-|TRBJ2-5|TRBV30|-
CAGGQETQYF
TGTGCTGGCGGGCAAGAGACCCAGTACTTC
>once|TRBJ2-3|TRBV29-1|TRBD1
CSAGQGARTDTQYF
TGCAGCGCCGGACAGGGGGCGCGGACAGATACGCAGTATTTT
>-|TRBJ2-1|TRBV6-5|-
CASGPYRNNEQFF
TGTGCCAGCGGACCTTACAGAAACAATGAGCAGTTCTTC
>once|TRBJ2-2|TRBV25-1|TRBD1
CASSELRGQITGELFF
TGTGCCAGCAGCGAACTGAGGGGGCAGATCACCGGGGAGCTGTTTTTT
>-|TRBJ1-2|TRBV12-3/TRBV12-4|TRBD1
CASKTGTGIGGNYGYTF
TGTGCCAGCAAGACCGGGACAGGGATTGGCGGGAACTATGGCTACACCTTC
>-|TRBJ2-2|TRBV11-2|-
CASSLGWGTGELFF
TGTGCCAGCAGCTTAGGCTGGGGGACCGGGGAGCTGTTTTTT
>-|TRBJ2-5|TRBV9|-
CASSGGAAQETQYF
TGTGCCAGCAGCGGGGGGGCCGCGCAAGAGACCCAGTACTTC
>-|TRBJ1-1|TRBV20-1|TRBD1
CSARDPGGYTEAFF
TGCAGTGCTAGAGACCCAGGGGGCTATACTGAAGCTTTCTTT
>-|TRBJ2-3|TRBV6-5|TRBD2
CASSRRGGGSTDTQYF
TGTGCCAGCAGTCGACGGGGCGGGGGGAGCACAGATACGCAGTATTTT
>few|TRBJ1-2|TRBV9|-
CASASSAGNYGYTF
TGTGCCAGCGCAAGCTCGGCTGGGAACTATGGCTACACCTTC
>-|TRBJ1-5|TRBV6-2/TRBV6-3|-
CASSLTQAPQHF
TGTGCCAGCAGCTTAACACAAGCGCCCCAGCATTTT
>few|TRBJ2-5|TRBV4-2|-
CASSQDPMRETQYF
TGTGCCAGCAGCCAAGACCCGATGAGGGAGACCCAGTACTTC
>-|TRBJ1-6|TRBV27|-
CASSPRWGAPLHF
TGTGCCAGCAGTCCGAGGTGGGGGGCACCCCTCCACTTT
>few|TRBJ2-3|TRBV7-2|TRBD2
CASSLGLAGLTDTQYF
TGTGCCAGCAGCTTAGGCCTAGCGGGGCTCACAGATACGCAGTATTTT
>-|TRBJ2-7|TRBV9|-
CASSPWDIRYEQYF
TGTGCCAGCAGCCCCTGGGACATCCGCTACGAGCAGTACTTC
>-|TRBJ2-2|TRBV7-2|-
CASSLDAGAPGELFF
TGTGCCAGCAGCTTAGATGCGGGGGCTCCCGGGGAGCTGTTTTTT
>few|TRBJ1-1|TRBV4-2|-
CASSQDDRNTEAFF
TGTGCCAGCAGCCAAGACGACCGGAACACTGAAGCTTTCTTT
>-|TRBJ2-3|TRBV20-1|-
CSAPTTTDTQYF
TGCAGTGCCCCGACTACCACAGATACGCAGTATTTT
>-|TRBJ2-3|TRBV29-1|-
CSVEEGADTQYF
TGCAGCGTTGAGGAGGGGGCAGATACGCAGTATTTT
>few|TRBJ2-5|TRBV7-8|-
CASSLVGTLQETQYF
TGTGCCAGCAGCTTAGTGGGGACCCTTCAAGAGACCCAGTACTTC
>few|TRBJ1-1|TRBV15|-
CATSRERVNTEAFF
TGTGCCACCAGCAGAGAGAGGGTTAACACTGAAGCTTTCTTT
>few|TRBJ1-1|TRBV7-6|-
CASSLATIGGNTEAFF
TGTGCCAGCAGCTTAGCGACCATCGGTGGTAACACTGAAGCTTTCTTT
>-|TRBJ2-1|TRBV20-1|TRBD2
CSARTSGVYNEQFF
TGCAGTGCCCGGACTAGCGGGGTCTACAATGAGCAGTTCTTC
>-|TRBJ1-2|TRBV12-3/TRBV12-4|TRBD1
CASRPGQVYGYTF
TGTGCCAGCAGACCGGGACAGGTCTATGGCTACACCTTC
>-|TRBJ1-1|TRBV27|TRBD1
CASSLSTGFGTEAFF
TGTGCCAGCAGTTTATCGACAGGGTTCGGCACTGAAGCTTTCTTT
>few|TRBJ1-1|TRBV7-8|-
CASKGRGNTEAFF
TGTGCCAGCAAAGGGAGGGGTAACACTGAAGCTTTCTTT
>few|TRBJ2-5|TRBV10-3|-
CAISEGDVEETQYF
TGTGCCATCAGTGAGGGGGACGTCGAAGAGACCCAGTACTTC
>few|TRBJ2-1|TRBV5-1|-
CASSILGNEQFF
TGCGCCAGCAGCATTCTAGGGAATGAGCAGTTCTTC
>-|TRBJ1-5|TRBV7-8|-
CASSLHRSNQPQHF
TGTGCCAGCAGCCTGCACAGGTCCAATCAGCCCCAGCATTTT
>-|TRBJ1-4|TRBV4-2|-
CASSQVGQNEKLFF
TGTGCCAGCAGCCAAGTCGGACAAAATGAAAAACTGTTTTTT
>few|TRBJ1-5|TRBV28|TRBD1
CASSFPTGIANQPQHF
TGTGCCAGCAGTTTCCCGACAGGGATCGCCAATCAGCCCCAGCATTTT
>-|TRBJ1-5|TRBV12-3/TRBV12-4|-
CASSFTGIQPQHF
TGTGCCAGCAGTTTTACAGGGATCCAGCCCCAGCATTTT
>few|TRBJ2-3|TRBV5-1|-
CASSLAGPGDTQYF
TGCGCCAGCAGCTTGGCGGGGCCTGGAGATACGCAGTATTTT
>-|TRBJ1-1|TRBV28|-
CASSWGSNTEAFF
TGTGCCAGCAGCTGGGGATCGAACACTGAAGCTTTCTTT
>few|TRBJ1-5|TRBV15|-
CATSRDMGSPSNQPQHF
TGTGCCACCAGCAGAGATATGGGGAGCCCGAGCAATCAGCCCCAGCATTTT
>-|TRBJ1-2|TRBV12-3/TRBV12-4|TRBD1
CASSVPGQHGYTF
TGTGCCAGCAGTGTTCCGGGACAGCATGGCTACACCTTC
>many|TRBJ1-1|TRBV27|-
CASSLRGDTEAFF
TGTGCCAGCAGTTTGAGGGGAGACACTGAAGCTTTCTTT
>few|TRBJ1-3|TRBV3-1|-
CASSQTFLGNTIYF
TGTGCCAGCAGCCAGACCTTTCTTGGAAACACCATATATTTT
>few|TRBJ1-2|TRBV12-3/TRBV12-4|-
CASSFPDRSRGYTF
TGTGCCAGCAGTTTCCCGGACAGATCGCGAGGCTACACCTTC